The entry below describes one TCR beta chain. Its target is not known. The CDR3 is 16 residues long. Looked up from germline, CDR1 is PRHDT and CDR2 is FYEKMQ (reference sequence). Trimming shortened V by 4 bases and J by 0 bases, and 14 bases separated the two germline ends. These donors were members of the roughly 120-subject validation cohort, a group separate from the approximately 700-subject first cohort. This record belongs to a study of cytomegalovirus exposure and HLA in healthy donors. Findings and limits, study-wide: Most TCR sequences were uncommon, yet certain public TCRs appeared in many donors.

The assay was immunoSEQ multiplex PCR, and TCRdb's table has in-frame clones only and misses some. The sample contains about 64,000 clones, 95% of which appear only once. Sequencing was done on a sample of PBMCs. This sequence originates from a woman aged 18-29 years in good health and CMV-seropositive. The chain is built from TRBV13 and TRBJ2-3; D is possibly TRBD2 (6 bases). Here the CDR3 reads CASSSEAGPSTDTQYF. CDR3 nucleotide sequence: TGTGCCAGCAGCTCCGAAGCGGGTCCTAGCACAGATACGCAGTATTTT.